This T cell receptor beta chain was identified in a study of blood T cell repertoires in COVID-19. In the source study's methods: Scientists estimated how many nucleated cells there were by amplifying reference gene primers. Measured with immunoSEQ multiplex PCR; TCRdb has only the in-frame clones, and not every one. The DNA was the basis for D and trimming; V, J and clone size are from that table. Among over 200,000 clones listed, 85% to 90% were seen once. The Seattle patients joined while their infection was active and were tracked longitudinally afterward. Only one count was recorded for this clone. The CDR3 is 15 residues long. CDR1 LNHDA and CDR2 SQIVND come from the germline V gene (reference sequence). The J segment lost 5 bases and the V segment lost 3 bases, leaving 9 bases of the junction unmatched.

This TCR was recovered from a man under 40 with COVID-19, enrolled during active disease. Material: peripheral blood. The rearrangement joins TRBV19 to TRBJ1-1; TRBD1 matches at 7 bases. The CDR3 DNA sequence: TGTGCCAGTAGTATTCTCCCCGGGACAGCTACTGAAGCTTTCTTT. Its translation is CASSILPGTATEAFF.